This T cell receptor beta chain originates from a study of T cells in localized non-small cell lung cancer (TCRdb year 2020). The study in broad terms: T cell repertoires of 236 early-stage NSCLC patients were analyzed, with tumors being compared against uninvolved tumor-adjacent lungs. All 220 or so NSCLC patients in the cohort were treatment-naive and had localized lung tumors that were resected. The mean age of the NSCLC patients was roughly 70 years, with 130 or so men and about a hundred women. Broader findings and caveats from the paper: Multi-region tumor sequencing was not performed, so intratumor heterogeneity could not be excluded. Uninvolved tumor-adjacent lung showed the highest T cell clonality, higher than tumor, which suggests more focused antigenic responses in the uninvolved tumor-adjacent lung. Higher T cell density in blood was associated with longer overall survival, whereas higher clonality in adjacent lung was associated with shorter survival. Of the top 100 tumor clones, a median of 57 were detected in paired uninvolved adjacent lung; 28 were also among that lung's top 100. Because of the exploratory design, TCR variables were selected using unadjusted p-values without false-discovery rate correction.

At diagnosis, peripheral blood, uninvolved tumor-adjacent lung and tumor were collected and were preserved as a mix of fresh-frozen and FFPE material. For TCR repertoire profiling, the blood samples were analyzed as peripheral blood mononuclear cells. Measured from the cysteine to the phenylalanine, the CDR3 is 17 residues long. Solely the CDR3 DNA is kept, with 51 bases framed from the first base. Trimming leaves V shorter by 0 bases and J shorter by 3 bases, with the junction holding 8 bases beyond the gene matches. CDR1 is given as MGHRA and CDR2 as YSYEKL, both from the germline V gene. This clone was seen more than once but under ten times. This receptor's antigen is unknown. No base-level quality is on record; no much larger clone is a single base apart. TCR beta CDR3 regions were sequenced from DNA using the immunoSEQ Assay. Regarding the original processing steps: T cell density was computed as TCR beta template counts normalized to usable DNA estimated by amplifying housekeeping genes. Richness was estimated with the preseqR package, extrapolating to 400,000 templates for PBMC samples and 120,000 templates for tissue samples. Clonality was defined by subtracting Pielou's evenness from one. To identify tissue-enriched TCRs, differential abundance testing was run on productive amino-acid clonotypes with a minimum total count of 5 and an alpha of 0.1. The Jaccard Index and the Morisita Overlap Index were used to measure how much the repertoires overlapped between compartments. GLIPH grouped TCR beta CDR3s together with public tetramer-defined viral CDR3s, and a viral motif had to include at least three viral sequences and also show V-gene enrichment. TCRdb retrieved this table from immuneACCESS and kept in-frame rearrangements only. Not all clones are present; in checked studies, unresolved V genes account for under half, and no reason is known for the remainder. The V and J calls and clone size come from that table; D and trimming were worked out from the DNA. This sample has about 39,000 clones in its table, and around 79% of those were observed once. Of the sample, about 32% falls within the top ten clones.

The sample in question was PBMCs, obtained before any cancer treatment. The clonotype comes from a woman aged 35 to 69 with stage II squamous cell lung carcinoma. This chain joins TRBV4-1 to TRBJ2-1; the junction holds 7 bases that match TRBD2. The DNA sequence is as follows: TGCGCCAGCAGCCAAGATCCCCCTAGCGGCTACTACAATGAGCAGTTCTTC. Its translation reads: CASSQDPPSGYYNEQFF.